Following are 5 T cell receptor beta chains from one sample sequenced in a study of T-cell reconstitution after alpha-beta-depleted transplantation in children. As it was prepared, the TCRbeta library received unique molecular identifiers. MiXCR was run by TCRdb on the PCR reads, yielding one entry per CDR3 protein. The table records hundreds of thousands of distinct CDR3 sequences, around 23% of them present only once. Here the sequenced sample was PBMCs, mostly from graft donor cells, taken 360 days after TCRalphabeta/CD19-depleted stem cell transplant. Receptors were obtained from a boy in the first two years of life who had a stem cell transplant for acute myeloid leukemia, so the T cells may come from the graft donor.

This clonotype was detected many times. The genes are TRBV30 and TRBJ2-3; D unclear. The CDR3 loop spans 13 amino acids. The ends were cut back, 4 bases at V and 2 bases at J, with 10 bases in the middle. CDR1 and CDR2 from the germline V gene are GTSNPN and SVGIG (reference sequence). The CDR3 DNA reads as TGTGCCTGGAAGGTTTGGGCCACAGATACGCAGTATTTT. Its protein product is CAWKVWATDTQYF.

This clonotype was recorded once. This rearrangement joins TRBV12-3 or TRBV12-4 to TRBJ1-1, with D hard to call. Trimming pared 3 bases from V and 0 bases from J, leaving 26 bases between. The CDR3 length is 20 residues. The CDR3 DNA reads TGTGCCAGCAGTTTTTATTCTGTGGCGACGGAGAACCGATTGAACACTGAAGCTTTCTTT. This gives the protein CASSFYSVATENRLNTEAFF.

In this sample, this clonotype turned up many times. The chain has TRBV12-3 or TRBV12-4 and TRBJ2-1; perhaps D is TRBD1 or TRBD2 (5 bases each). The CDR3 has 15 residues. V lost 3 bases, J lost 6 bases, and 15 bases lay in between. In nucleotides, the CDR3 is TGTGCCAGCAGTTTCGGGGCGCGGGTAAGCAATGAGCAGTTCTTC. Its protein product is CASSFGARVSNEQFF.

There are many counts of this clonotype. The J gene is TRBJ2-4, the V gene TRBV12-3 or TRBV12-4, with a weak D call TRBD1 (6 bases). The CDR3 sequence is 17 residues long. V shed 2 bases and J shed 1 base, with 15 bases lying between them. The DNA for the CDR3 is TGTGCCAGCAGTTTAACCCAGGGAAGGGGGGCCAAAAACATTCAGTACTTC. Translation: CASSLTQGRGAKNIQYF.

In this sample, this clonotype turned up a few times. The DNA for the CDR3 is TGCAGTGCTAGAGACTGGGGAGGCTCCTACGAGCAGTACTTC. Residues: CSARDWGGSYEQYF. The chain links TRBV20-1 to TRBJ2-7, with D perhaps TRBD2 (6 bases). The germline V gene has CDR1 DFQATT and CDR2 SNEGSKA (reference sequence). This CDR3 has 14 residues. The V and J ends lost 0 bases and 0 bases respectively, with 9 bases between them.